These 25 T cell receptor beta chains originate from one sample sequenced in a study of shared clonotypes between healthy human individuals. Assay used: immunoSEQ multiplex PCR; TCRdb lists only in-frame clones, some missing. The sample shows some 500,000 clones, roughly 95% of them seen only once. The sequencing input was naive CD4+ T cells sorted from blood. The subset: CD45RA+ positively selected. The source of these receptors is a woman between 25 and 40 years old in good health.

V gene TRBV19 combines with J gene TRBJ2-6, with 7 bases identical to TRBD1. Germline values: CDR1 LNHDA, CDR2 SQIVND (reference sequence). The ends lost 6 bases at V and 3 bases at J; junction bases unmatched: 11. There are 17 residues in the CDR3. The CDR3 bases are TGTGCCAGTAGCCCATGGACAGGAGTAGATGGGGCCAACGTCCTGACTTTC. It translates to CASSPWTGVDGANVLTF.

The chain couples TRBV7-8 to TRBJ2-4; D is uncertain. V gave up 4 bases and J gave up 0 bases, with 7 bases separating them. Germline CDR1 and CDR2: SGHVS and FQNEAQ. There are 14 residues in the CDR3. The CDR3 reads CASSSGLAKNIQYF. In DNA, the CDR3 is TGTGCCAGCAGCTCGGGTCTAGCCAAAAACATTCAGTACTTC. Filled out from reference TRBV7-8 and TRBJ2-4, the complete variable domain reads GAGVSQSPRYKVAKRGQDVALRCDPISGHVSLFWYQQALGQGPEFLTYFQNEAQLDKSGLPSDRFFAERPEGSVSTLKIQRTQQEDSAVYLCASSSGLAKNIQYFGAGTRLSVL.

The V and J genes are TRBV18 and TRBJ2-7; no firm D call. CDR3 length: 14 amino acids. The V and J ends lost 3 bases and 0 bases respectively, with 9 bases between them. Germline-derived CDR1 and CDR2 are KGHSH and LQKENI. The CDR3 bases are TGTGCCAGCTCACCGTCGACGGACTCCTACGAGCAGTACTTC. Translated, it gives CASSPSTDSYEQYF.

The J gene is TRBJ1-5, the V gene TRBV4-2; 11 bases map to TRBD1. The CDR3 is 15 amino acids. Germline CDR1 reads LGHNA; CDR2 reads YNFKEQ. V dropped 4 bases and J dropped 5; count of bases not matched to a gene: 4. The CDR3 is CASSRGTGGDQPQHF. The CDR3 DNA reads as TGTGCCAGCAGCCGCGGGACAGGGGGGGATCAGCCCCAGCATTTT.

The chain employs TRBV10-1 and TRBJ2-7, with 12 bases aligning to TRBD2. The V segment lost 0 bases and the J segment 7 bases; nucleotides outside the gene matches: 4. CDR1 is WNHNN and CDR2 is SYGVQD in the germline V gene (reference sequence). The CDR3 length is 15 residues. The DNA for the CDR3 is TGCGCCAGCAGTGAGTCAACTAGCGGGAGGCGAGAGCAGTACTTC. It is translated as CASSESTSGRREQYF.

Here the CDR3 reads CASSPDRARGQYF. The CDR3 bases are TGTGCCAGCTCACCGGACAGGGCCCGAGGGCAGTACTTC. V gene TRBV18 combines with J gene TRBJ2-7; TRBD1 agrees at 8 bases. The CDR3 contains 13 residues. Germline V gives CDR1 KGHSH, CDR2 LQKENI. V shed 3 bases and J 9 bases; nucleotides not matched to a gene: 7. The variable domain in full, with the rest retrieved from reference TRBV18 and TRBJ2-7, is NAGVMQNPRHLVRRRGQEARLRCSPMKGHSHVYWYRQLPEEGLKFMVYLQKENIIDESGMPKERFSAEFPKEGPSILRIQQVVRGDSAAYFCASSPDRARGQYFGPGTRLTVT.

V and J are TRBV19 and TRBJ2-2; D perhaps matches TRBD1 (6 bases). V was trimmed by 8 bases and J by 7 bases, leaving 11 bases between them. The CDR3 runs 12 residues. Germline CDR1 and CDR2: LNHDA and SQIVND (reference sequence). The CDR3 reads CASGGQSGELFF. Here the CDR3 DNA reads TGTGCCAGTGGAGGACAGAGCGGGGAGCTGTTTTTT.

The chain employs TRBV5-1 and TRBJ2-1, with D possibly matching TRBD1 (5 bases). Germline-derived CDR1 and CDR2 are SGHRS and YFSETQ. V lost 4 bases to trimming and J lost 6 bases, with 11 bases between them. This CDR3 comprises 13 residues. In DNA, the CDR3 is TGCGCCAGCAGCGAAGCAGGGATCAATGAGCAGTTCTTC. Translating it yields CASSEAGINEQFF.

CDR3 amino acids: CSVRVGKGAEQFF. The CDR3 DNA reads TGCAGCGTCCGGGTCGGGAAGGGGGCTGAGCAGTTCTTC. V is TRBV29-1 and J is TRBJ2-1; 7 positions agree with TRBD1. CDR1 SQVTM and CDR2 ANQGSEA come from the germline V gene. J lost 9 bases, V lost 6 bases, and 11 bases had no gene match. This CDR3 has 13 amino acids.

The chain links TRBV19 to TRBJ2-6, with a weak D call TRBD2 (6 bases). CDR3 size: 15 residues. V gave up 3 bases and J gave up 3 bases, with 9 bases separating them. The germline CDR1 and CDR2 sequences are LNHDA and SQIVND (reference sequence). CDR3 sequence: CASSIGGDGANVLTF. CDR3 DNA sequence: TGTGCCAGTAGTATTGGAGGGGATGGGGCCAACGTCCTGACTTTC.

The genes are TRBV7-9 and TRBJ2-7; D is possibly TRBD1 (5 bases). Deletions cut 3 bases from V and 5 bases from J, with 17 bases between. This CDR3 region has 15 residues. CDR1 and CDR2 (germline): SEHNR, FQNEAQ (reference sequence). The CDR3 here is CASSFGRVNLHEQYF. CDR3 DNA sequence: TGTGCCAGCAGCTTTGGCAGGGTTAATCTCCACGAGCAGTACTTC.

The chain has TRBV5-1 and TRBJ2-6, with a possible D match to TRBD1 (6 bases). V dropped 6 bases and J dropped 0 bases, with 19 bases sitting between them. The CDR3 runs to 18 residues. Germline V gene data show CDR1 as SGHRS and CDR2 as YFSETQ. CDR3 DNA sequence: TGCGCCAGCAACCTCCTGGGAACAGGGACCTCTGGGGCCAACGTCCTGACTTTC. The encoded protein is CASNLLGTGTSGANVLTF.

This CDR3 reads CASSRPGQGSYEQYF. The CDR3 nucleotides read TGTGCCAGTAGTCGGCCGGGACAGGGTTCCTACGAGCAGTACTTC. The J gene is TRBJ2-5, the V gene TRBV19; 9 positions match TRBD1. Matching the DNA end better, TRBJ2-7 makes the J call doubtful. CDR1 is LNHDA, CDR2 SQIVND, per germline (reference sequence). The CDR3 has 15 amino acids.

The rearrangement joins TRBV27 to TRBJ1-2; possible D gene TRBD1, 6 bases. This CDR3 has 13 residues. Germline V lookup: CDR1 MNHEY, CDR2 SMNVEV (reference sequence). V lost 10 bases and J 4 bases, leaving 16 bases between the germline ends. The CDR3 bases are TGTGCCACCTCGGGGCTGGGGGCCTATGGCTACACCTTC. Its protein product is CATSGLGAYGYTF.

CDR3 residues: CASSSLAGGAYEQYF. In DNA form, the CDR3 reads TGTGCCAGCAGTTCCCTGGCGGGAGGTGCATACGAGCAGTACTTC. V usage is TRBV27 and J usage is TRBJ2-7; TRBD2 agrees at 8 bases. V lost 4 bases and J lost 4; bases outside the gene matches: 9. CDR3 size: 15 residues. Germline V gives CDR1 MNHEY, CDR2 SMNVEV (reference sequence).

The chain joins TRBV5-1 to TRBJ2-7; D ambiguous. The CDR3 has 15 amino acids. V lost 6 bases, J lost 2 bases, and 18 bases lay in between. From germline, CDR1 is SGHRS and CDR2 YFSETQ. The CDR3 DNA reads TGCGCCAGCAACTCCACGTTGGTGGCGACCTACGAGCAGTACTTC. Translation: CASNSTLVATYEQYF.

The chain joins TRBV28 to TRBJ2-5; D remains ambiguous. CDR3 length: 13 amino acids. The V end was cut by 7 bases, the J end by 9 bases, with 18 bases between. Germline values: CDR1 MDHEN, CDR2 SYDVKM. CDR3 sequence (DNA): TGTGCCAGCACTGGAACCGAGACCGGGTCCCAGTACTTC. It yields the protein CASTGTETGSQYF.

The genes are TRBV5-1 and TRBJ1-2, with D unresolved. Per germline, CDR1 SGHRS and CDR2 YFSETQ. V was clipped by 4 bases and J by 0 bases, with 13 bases between them. CDR3 length equals 15 residues. The CDR3 coding sequence is TGCGCCAGCAGCCCGAGGCGTCAGACTAACTATGGCTACACCTTC. Translated: CASSPRRQTNYGYTF.

This clone appeared a few times. The V gene is TRBV2, the J gene TRBJ1-4, with TRBD1 as a possible D gene (5 bases). The CDR3 is made up of 14 amino acids. Germline CDR1 and CDR2: SNHLY and FYNNEI. Trimming removed 7 bases from V and 0 bases from J, with 9 bases in between. The CDR3: CASIPGTTNEKLFF. The CDR3 nucleotides are TGTGCCAGCATCCCAGGGACAACTAATGAAAAACTGTTTTTT.

This sequence joins TRBV6-1 and TRBJ2-3; TRBD2 is a possible D gene (6 bases). Germline V gene sequence: CDR1 MNHNS, CDR2 SASEGT. V lost 2 bases and J lost 3, with 18 bases in between. The CDR3 totals 17 residues. The CDR3 DNA reads TGTGCCAGCAGTGAATCCTTCCTAGCGCAGGGTACAGATACGCAGTATTTT. Protein: CASSESFLAQGTDTQYF.

This chain connects TRBV6-6 to TRBJ1-2; D is ambiguous. The CDR3 consists of 14 residues. Germline V gene lookup returns CDR1 MNHNY and CDR2 SVGAGI (reference sequence). Trimming stripped 2 bases from V and 3 bases from J, with 10 bases between. CDR3 residues: CASSYGATYYGYTF. In DNA, the CDR3 is TGTGCCAGCAGTTACGGCGCCACATACTATGGCTACACCTTC.

The chain employs TRBV28 and TRBJ2-1, with 14 bases identical to TRBD2. The CDR3 is 19 residues long. Losses at the gene ends were 5 bases for V and 1 base for J; bases not matched to a gene: 10. The germline V gene encodes CDR1 MDHEN and CDR2 SYDVKM. The CDR3 nucleotides read TGTGCCAGCAGTCGAGGGACTAGCGGGAGAAATTGGTCCTACAATGAGCAGTTCTTC. Its translation is CASSRGTSGRNWSYNEQFF.

This clone was seen only once. The gene calls are TRBV2 and TRBJ2-1, with D perhaps TRBD2 (6 bases). V was trimmed by 6 bases and J by 3 bases, leaving 12 bases between them. CDR1 SNHLY and CDR2 FYNNEI come from the germline V gene. The CDR3 contains 14 residues. CDR3 sequence: CASRRDSDYNEQFF. The DNA of the CDR3 is TGTGCCAGCAGACGGGACTCGGACTACAATGAGCAGTTCTTC.

The genes are TRBV7-2 and TRBJ2-1; 7 bases agree with TRBD1. V was clipped by 1 base and J by 8 bases; unmatched bases: 2. The CDR3 is 13 residues long. The germline gives CDR1 SGHTA, CDR2 FQGNSA. For the CDR3, the DNA is TGTGCCAGCAGCTTAGGACAGGGTGATGAGCAGTTCTTC. It specifies CASSLGQGDEQFF.

The J gene is TRBJ2-7, the V gene TRBV11-2; the D is unclear. The CDR3 has 14 residues. Trimming left V 5 bases short and J 2 bases short, with 13 bases between. Germline V CDR1 and CDR2: SGHAT, FQNNGV. The CDR3 sequence is CASSPTFTAYEQYF. In DNA form, the CDR3 reads TGTGCCAGCAGCCCGACTTTCACAGCCTACGAGCAGTACTTC. The whole variable domain, filled in from reference TRBV11-2 and TRBJ2-7, reads EAGVAQSPRYKIIEKRQSVAFWCNPISGHATLYWYQQILGQGPKLLIQFQNNGVVDDSQLPKDRFSAERLKGVDSTLKIQPAKLEDSAVYLCASSPTFTAYEQYFGPGTRLTVT.